The sequence of this T cell receptor beta chain was determined in a study of Ad26.COV2.S vaccination and SARS-CoV-2 variants. Study-level information: Participants got Ad26.COV2.S intramuscularly, once or twice 56 days apart.

The sample's treatment: about 20 received Ad26.COV2.S at low or high dose, single or two shots; roughly five received placebo; per-sample allocation not given. Day 63 following the first vaccine or placebo injection was when the samples were taken. Libraries were prepared by immunoSEQ multiplex PCR; TCRdb keeps only in-frame clonotypes and omits some of them. The sample lists roughly 500,000 clones, approximately 92% seen once, with around 2.6% in the top ten. Overall study results and limits: The TCR breadth and depth analyses may have understated or missed part of the total T cell responses.

Worth noting for this clone: Its matching antigen is unknown.

Trimming stripped 0 bases from V and 14 bases from J, with 15 bases between. This CDR3 spans 13 amino acids. Germline CDR1 and CDR2: MNHEY and SVGEGT. This chain links TRBV6-2 or TRBV6-3 with TRBJ2-3; possibly TRBD2 for D (6 bases). This sequence originates from a person between 18 and 60 years old who received the Ad26.COV2.S COVID-19 vaccine or a placebo. The starting material was peripheral blood, obtained in a trial of Ad26.COV2.S vaccine versus placebo. CDR3 bases: TGTGCCAGCAGTTACTCTCTTGTTCCGCGGGGGTATTTT. This gives the protein CASSYSLVPRGYF.